This T cell receptor beta chain appears in the sequencing data of a study of blood T cell repertoires in COVID-19. Whole-study context: Some COVID-19 samples were acute and others convalescent; all came from the United States, Italy and Spain. The cDNA or gDNA used as material had been derived from T cells, B-cell-depleted T cells, or PBMCs.

V dropped 7 bases and J dropped 8; count of bases not matched to a gene: 6. This CDR3 has 14 residues. The germline gives CDR1 LNHNV, CDR2 YYDKDF (reference sequence). TCRdb's table, derived via immunoSEQ multiplex PCR, lists solely in-frame clones and lacks some. The repertoire has roughly 400,000 clones, roughly 86% of them found once; the top ten carry roughly 1.9%. This clone has only one observation. The sequence came from a middle-aged woman with acute COVID-19. What was sequenced was PBMCs or T cells enriched from blood (not recorded which). The chain is built from TRBV15 and TRBJ1-6; 9 bases agree with TRBD1. Written as DNA, the CDR3 is TGTGCCACCATCAAAACAGGGGGCTATTCACCCCTCCACTTT. Amino acid sequence: CATIKTGGYSPLHF.